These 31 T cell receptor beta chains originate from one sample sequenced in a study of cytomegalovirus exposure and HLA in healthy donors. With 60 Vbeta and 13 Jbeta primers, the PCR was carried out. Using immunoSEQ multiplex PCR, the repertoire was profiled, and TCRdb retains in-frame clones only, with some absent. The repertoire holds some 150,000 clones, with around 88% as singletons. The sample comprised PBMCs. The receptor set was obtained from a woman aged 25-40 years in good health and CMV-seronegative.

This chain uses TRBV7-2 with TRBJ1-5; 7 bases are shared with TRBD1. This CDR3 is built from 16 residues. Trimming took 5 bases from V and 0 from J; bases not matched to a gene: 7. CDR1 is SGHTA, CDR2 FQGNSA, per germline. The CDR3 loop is CASSTGTVLSNQPQHF. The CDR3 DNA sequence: TGTGCCAGCAGCACCGGGACAGTTCTTAGCAATCAGCCCCAGCATTTT.

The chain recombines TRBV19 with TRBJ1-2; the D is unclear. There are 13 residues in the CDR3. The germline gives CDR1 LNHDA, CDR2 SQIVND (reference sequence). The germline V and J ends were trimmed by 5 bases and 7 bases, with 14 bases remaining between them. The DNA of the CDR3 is TGTGCCAGTAGTTTCCCCGGAGAAGGTGGCTACACCTTC. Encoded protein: CASSFPGEGGYTF.

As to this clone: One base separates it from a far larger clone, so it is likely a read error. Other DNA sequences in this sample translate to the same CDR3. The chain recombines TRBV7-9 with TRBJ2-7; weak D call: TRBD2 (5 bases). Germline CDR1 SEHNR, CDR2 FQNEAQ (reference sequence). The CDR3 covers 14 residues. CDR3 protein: CASSQPSSYNEQYF. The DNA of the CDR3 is TGTGCCAGCAGCCAACCCTCTAGCTATAACGAACAGTACTTC. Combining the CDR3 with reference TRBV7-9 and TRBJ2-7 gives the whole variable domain DTGVSQNPRHKITKRGQNVTFRCDPISEHNRLYWYRQTLGQGPEFLTYFQNEAQLEKSRLLSDRFSAERPKGSFSTLEIQRTEQGDSAMYLCASSQPSSYNEQYFGPGTRLTVT.

The chain's CDR3 is CASSQNRVSGNTIYF. DNA for the CDR3: TGTGCCAGCAGCCAAAACAGGGTTTCCGGAAACACCATATATTTT. The chain uses TRBV5-6 and TRBJ1-3; the D gene is possibly TRBD1 (6 bases). CDR1 and CDR2 (germline): SGHDT, YYEEEE. This CDR3 comprises 15 residues. Trimming removed 4 bases at V and 4 bases at J, with 15 bases between.

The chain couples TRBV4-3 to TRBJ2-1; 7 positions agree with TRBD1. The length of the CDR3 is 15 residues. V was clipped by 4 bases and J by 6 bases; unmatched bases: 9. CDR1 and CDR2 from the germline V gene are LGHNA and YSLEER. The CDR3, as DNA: TGCGCCAGCAGCCGACGACAGGGCTCGGCCAATGAGCAGTTCTTC. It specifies CASSRRQGSANEQFF.

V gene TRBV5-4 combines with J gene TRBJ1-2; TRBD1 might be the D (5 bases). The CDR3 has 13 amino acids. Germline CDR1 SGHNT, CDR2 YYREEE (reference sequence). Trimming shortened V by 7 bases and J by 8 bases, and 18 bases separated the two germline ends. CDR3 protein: CASQYGGSLGYTF. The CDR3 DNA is TGTGCCAGCCAATACGGGGGATCTTTGGGCTACACCTTC.

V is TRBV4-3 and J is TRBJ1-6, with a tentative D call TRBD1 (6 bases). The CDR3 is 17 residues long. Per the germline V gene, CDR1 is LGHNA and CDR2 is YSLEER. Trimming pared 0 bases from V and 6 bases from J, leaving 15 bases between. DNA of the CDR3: TGCGCCAGCAGCCAAGATTCGAGGACAGCGTCTAATTCACCCCTCCACTTT. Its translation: CASSQDSRTASNSPLHF.

The CDR3: CASSSHGRAVNEQYF. Written as DNA, the CDR3 is TGTGCCAGCAGTTCCCACGGGAGGGCTGTGAACGAGCAGTACTTC. The chain has TRBV6-1 and TRBJ2-5; 8 bases fit TRBD2. The J call may be wrong; the DNA end is better matched by TRBJ2-7. Per the germline V gene, CDR1 is MNHNS and CDR2 is SASEGT. This CDR3 has 15 residues.

CDR3 sequence reads: CASSSGYQETQYF. DNA for the CDR3: TGTGCCAGCAGCTCGGGTTATCAAGAGACCCAGTACTTC. The gene calls are TRBV7-6 and TRBJ2-5; D remains ambiguous. The CDR3 has 13 amino acids. V lost 4 bases and J lost 2, with 8 bases in between. Per the germline V gene, CDR1 is SGHVS and CDR2 is FNYEAQ.

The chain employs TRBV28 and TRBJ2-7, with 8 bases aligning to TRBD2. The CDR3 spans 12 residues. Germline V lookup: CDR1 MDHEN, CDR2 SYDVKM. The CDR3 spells CASGRKSYEQYF. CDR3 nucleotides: TGTGCGAGCGGGAGAAAGAGCTACGAGCAGTACTTC. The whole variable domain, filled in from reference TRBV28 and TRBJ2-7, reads DVKVTQSSRYLVKRTGEKVFLECVQDMDHENMFWYRQDPGLGLRLIYFSYDVKMKEKGDIPEGYSVSREKKERFSLILESASTNQTSMYLCASGRKSYEQYFGPGTRLTVT.

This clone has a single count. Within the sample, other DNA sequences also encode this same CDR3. The CDR3 bases are TGTGCCAGCAGTTTGGGACAGGGACCCTACGAGCAGTACTTC. Its translation is CASSLGQGPYEQYF. The chain carries TRBV27 and TRBJ2-7, with 9 nucleotides matching TRBD1. Germline V gene lookup returns CDR1 MNHEY and CDR2 SMNVEV (reference sequence). Trimming at V came to 3 bases and at J to 2 bases, leaving 2 bases not matched to a gene. CDR3 length: 14 amino acids.

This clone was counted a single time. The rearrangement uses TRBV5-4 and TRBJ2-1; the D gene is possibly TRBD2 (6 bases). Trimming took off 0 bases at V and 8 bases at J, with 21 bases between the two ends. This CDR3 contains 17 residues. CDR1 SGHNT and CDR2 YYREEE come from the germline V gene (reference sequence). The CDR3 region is CASSLDGRDDFAHEQFF. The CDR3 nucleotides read TGTGCCAGCAGCTTGGACGGGCGGGATGACTTCGCCCATGAGCAGTTCTTC.

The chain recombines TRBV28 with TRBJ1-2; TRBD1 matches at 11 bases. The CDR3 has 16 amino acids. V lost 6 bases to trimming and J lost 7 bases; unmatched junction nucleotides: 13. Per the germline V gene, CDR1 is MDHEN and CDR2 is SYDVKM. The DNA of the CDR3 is TGTGCCAGCAGCACCAGGACAGGGGGCGCCGGAGGTGGCTACACCTTC. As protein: CASSTRTGGAGGGYTF.

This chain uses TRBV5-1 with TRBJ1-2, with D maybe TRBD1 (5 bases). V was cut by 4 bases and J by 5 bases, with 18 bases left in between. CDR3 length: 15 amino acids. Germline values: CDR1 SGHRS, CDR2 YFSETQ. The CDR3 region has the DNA TGCGCCAGCAGCCCCACCGGGTCGGGGGTGTATGGCTACACCTTC. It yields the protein CASSPTGSGVYGYTF.

The CDR3 is CASSRGYEQYF. The CDR3 DNA reads TGTGCCAGCAGCAGGGGTTACGAGCAGTACTTC. The rearrangement links TRBV27 to TRBJ2-7, with D possibly matching TRBD1 (6 bases). V gave up 6 bases and J gave up 4 bases, with 7 bases separating them. The CDR3 sequence is 11 residues long. CDR1 and CDR2 from the germline V gene are MNHEY and SMNVEV (reference sequence).

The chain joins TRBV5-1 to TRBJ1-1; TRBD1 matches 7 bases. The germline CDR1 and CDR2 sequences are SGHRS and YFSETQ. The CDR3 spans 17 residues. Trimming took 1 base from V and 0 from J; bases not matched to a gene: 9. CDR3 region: CASSLRGLTRLNTEAFF. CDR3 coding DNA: TGCGCCAGCAGCTTGAGGGGGCTAACCCGGTTGAACACTGAAGCTTTCTTT.

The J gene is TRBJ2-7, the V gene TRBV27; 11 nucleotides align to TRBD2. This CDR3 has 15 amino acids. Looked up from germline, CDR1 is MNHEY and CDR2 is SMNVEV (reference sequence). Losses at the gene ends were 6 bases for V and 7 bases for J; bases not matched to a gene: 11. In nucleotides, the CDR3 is TGTGCCAGCAGAATGGGACTAGCGGACATGGGTGAGCAGTACTTC. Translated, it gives CASRMGLADMGEQYF.

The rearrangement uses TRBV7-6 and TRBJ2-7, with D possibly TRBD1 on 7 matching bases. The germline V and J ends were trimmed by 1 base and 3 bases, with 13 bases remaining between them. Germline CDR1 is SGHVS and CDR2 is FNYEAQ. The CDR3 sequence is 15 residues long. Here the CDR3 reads CASSLGARGDYEQYF. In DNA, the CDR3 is TGTGCCAGCAGCTTAGGAGCCAGGGGGGACTACGAGCAGTACTTC.

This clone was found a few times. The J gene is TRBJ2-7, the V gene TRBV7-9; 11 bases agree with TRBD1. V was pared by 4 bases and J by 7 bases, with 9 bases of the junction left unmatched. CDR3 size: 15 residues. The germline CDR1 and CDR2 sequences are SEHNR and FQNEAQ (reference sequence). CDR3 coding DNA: TGTGCCAGCAGCTCGCTGGGACAGGGGGACTGGGAGCAGTACTTC. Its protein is CASSSLGQGDWEQYF.

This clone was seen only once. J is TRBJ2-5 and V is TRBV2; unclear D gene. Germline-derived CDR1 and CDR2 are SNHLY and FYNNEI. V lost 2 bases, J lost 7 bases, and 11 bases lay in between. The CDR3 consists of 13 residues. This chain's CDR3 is CASSEIRPGTQYF. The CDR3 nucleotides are TGTGCCAGCAGTGAAATTAGGCCGGGGACCCAGTACTTC.

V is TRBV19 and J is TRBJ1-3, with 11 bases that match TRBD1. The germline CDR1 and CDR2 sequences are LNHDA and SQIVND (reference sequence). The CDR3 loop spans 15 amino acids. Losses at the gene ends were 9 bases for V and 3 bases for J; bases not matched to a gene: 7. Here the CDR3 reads CASRPGQGVGNTIYF. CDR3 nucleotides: TGTGCCAGCCGGCCGGGACAGGGGGTTGGAAACACCATATATTTT.

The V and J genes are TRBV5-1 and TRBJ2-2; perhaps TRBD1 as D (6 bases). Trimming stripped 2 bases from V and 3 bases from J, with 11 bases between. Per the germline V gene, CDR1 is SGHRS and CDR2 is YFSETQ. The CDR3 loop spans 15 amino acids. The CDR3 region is CASSLDRYYTGELFF. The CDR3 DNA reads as TGCGCCAGCAGCTTAGACAGGTATTACACCGGGGAGCTGTTTTTT. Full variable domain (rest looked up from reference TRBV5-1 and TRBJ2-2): KAGVTQTPRYLIKTRGQQVTLSCSPISGHRSVSWYQQTPGQGLQFLFEYFSETQRNKGNFPGRFSGRQFSNSRSEMNVSTLELGDSALYLCASSLDRYYTGELFFGEGSRLTVL.

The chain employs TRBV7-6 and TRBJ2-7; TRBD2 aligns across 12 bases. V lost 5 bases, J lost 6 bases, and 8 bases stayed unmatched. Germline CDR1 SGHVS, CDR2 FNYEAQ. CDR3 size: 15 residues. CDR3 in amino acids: CASSPRLAGDGEQYF. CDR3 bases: TGTGCCAGCAGCCCCAGACTAGCGGGAGACGGCGAGCAGTACTTC.

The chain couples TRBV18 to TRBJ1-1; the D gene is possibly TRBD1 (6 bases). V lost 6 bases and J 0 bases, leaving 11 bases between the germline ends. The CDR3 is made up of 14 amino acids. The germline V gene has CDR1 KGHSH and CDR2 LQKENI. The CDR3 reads CASSPDRLNTEAFF. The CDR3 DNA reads TGTGCCAGCTCTCCCGACAGGCTGAACACTGAAGCTTTCTTT. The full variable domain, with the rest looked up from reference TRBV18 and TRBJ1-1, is NAGVMQNPRHLVRRRGQEARLRCSPMKGHSHVYWYRQLPEEGLKFMVYLQKENIIDESGMPKERFSAEFPKEGPSILRIQQVVRGDSAAYFCASSPDRLNTEAFFGQGTRLTVV.

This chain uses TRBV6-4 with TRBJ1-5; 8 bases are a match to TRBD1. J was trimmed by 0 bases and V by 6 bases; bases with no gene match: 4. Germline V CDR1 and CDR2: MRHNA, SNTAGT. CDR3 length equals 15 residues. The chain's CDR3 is CASSWTGNSNQPQHF. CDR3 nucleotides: TGTGCCAGCAGCTGGACAGGGAATAGCAATCAGCCCCAGCATTTT.

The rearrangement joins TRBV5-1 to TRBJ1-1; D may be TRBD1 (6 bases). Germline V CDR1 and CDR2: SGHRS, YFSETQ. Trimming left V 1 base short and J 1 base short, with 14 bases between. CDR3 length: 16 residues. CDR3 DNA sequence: TGCGCCAGCAGCTTGAAGCAGGGGTGGAAGAACACTGAAGCTTTCTTT. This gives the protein CASSLKQGWKNTEAFF.

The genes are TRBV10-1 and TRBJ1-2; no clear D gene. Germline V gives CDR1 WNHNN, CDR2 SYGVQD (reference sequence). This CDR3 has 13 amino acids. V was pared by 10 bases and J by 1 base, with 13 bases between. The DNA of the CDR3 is TGCGCCACGACTCCAGAATTTAACTATGGCTACACCTTC. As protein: CATTPEFNYGYTF.

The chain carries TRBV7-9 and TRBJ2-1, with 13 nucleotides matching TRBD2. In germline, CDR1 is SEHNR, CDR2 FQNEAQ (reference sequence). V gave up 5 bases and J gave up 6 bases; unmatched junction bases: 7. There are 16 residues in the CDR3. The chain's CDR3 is CASSLRLAGGPNEQFF. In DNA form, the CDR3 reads TGTGCCAGCAGCCTAAGACTAGCGGGAGGACCCAATGAGCAGTTCTTC.

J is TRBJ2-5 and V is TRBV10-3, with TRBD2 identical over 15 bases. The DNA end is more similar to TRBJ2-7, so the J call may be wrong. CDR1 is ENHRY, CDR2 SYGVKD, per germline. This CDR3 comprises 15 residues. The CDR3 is CAIRGTSGGHYEQYF. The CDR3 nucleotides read TGTGCCATCAGGGGGACTAGCGGGGGGCACTACGAGCAGTACTTC.

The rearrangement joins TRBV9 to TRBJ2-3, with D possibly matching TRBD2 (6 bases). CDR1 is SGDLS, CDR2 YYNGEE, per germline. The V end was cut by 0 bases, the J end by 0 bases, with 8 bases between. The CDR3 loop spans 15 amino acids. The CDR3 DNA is TGTGCCAGCAGCGTAGGCGGGGATAGCACAGATACGCAGTATTTT. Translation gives CASSVGGDSTDTQYF.

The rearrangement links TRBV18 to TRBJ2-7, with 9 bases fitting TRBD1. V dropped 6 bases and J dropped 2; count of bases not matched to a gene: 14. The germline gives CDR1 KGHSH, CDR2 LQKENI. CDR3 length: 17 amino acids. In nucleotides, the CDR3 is TGTGCCAGCTCTTATGCGGCGGGGACAGGGACGACCTACGAGCAGTACTTC. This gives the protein CASSYAAGTGTTYEQYF. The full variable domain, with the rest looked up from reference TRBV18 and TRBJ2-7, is NAGVMQNPRHLVRRRGQEARLRCSPMKGHSHVYWYRQLPEEGLKFMVYLQKENIIDESGMPKERFSAEFPKEGPSILRIQQVVRGDSAAYFCASSYAAGTGTTYEQYFGPGTRLTVT.